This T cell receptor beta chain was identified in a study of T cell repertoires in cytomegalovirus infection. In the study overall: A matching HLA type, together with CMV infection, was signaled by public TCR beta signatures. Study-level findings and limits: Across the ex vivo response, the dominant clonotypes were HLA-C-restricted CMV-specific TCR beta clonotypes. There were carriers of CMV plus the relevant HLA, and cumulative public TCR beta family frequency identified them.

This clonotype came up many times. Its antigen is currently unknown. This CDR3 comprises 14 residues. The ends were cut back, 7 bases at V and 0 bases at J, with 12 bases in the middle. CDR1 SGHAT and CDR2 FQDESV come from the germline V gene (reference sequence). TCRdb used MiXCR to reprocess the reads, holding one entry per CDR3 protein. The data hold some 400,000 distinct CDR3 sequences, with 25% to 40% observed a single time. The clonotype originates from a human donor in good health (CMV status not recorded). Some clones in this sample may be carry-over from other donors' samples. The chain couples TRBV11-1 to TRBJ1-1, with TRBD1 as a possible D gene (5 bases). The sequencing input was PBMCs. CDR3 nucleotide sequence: TGTGCCAGCACCCGGGGCTCCATGAACACTGAAGCTTTCTTT. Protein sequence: CASTRGSMNTEAFF.